These T cell receptor beta chains were read from a single sample in a study of blood T cell repertoires in COVID-19. Data came from immunoSEQ multiplex PCR; TCRdb stores just in-frame clones and leaves some out. The table has roughly 97,000 clones, 84% seen once. The sample consisted of peripheral blood. These receptor sequences come from a man aged 60 to 75 with acute or convalescent COVID-19. CDR3s leave out the opening cysteine and the closing phenylalanine or tryptophan. The order of the fields is V gene, D gene, J gene, CDR3 protein. A D gene is named only where the DNA matches it firmly.

TRBV5-1	TRBD2	TRBJ2-1	ASSSPGTSGPNEQF
TRBV2	NA	TRBJ2-3	ASIKRGTDTQY
TRBV29-1	TRBD2	TRBJ2-7	SVQTSGQY
TRBV28	TRBD2	TRBJ2-7	ASSLGLLGTSGSKVPYEQY
TRBV5-6	TRBD1	TRBJ2-2	ASSFRAGGTGELF
TRBV5-1	NA	TRBJ1-2	ASSPDRLGGYT
TRBV19	TRBD1	TRBJ1-5	ASRSSHRQGGNQPQH
TRBV5-1	NA	TRBJ1-1	ASSLVPRQENTEAF
TRBV4-1	NA	TRBJ2-6	ASSPGHLTGANVLT
TRBV2	NA	TRBJ2-7	ASSTTEQY
TRBV9	NA	TRBJ1-2	ASSVATGGDFFFNYGYT
TRBV10-2	NA	TRBJ2-1	ASRAGRTTYNEQF
TRBV6-5	TRBD1	TRBJ1-1	ASSRLGQDTEAF
TRBV29-1	NA	TRBJ2-1	SVEDLAETYNEQF
TRBV19	NA	TRBJ2-4	ASCLKAEEGIQY
TRBV5-4	TRBD1	TRBJ1-2	ASSRPGQGNYGYT
TRBV20-1	TRBD2	TRBJ2-5	SASRVAGETQY
TRBV27	TRBD2	TRBJ2-7	ASSLMGLAGYEQY
TRBV4-2	TRBD2	TRBJ2-1	ASSQGLALYNEQF
TRBV28	TRBD1	TRBJ1-3	ASSLTGDVAIY
TRBV19	TRBD2	TRBJ2-3	ASSPETGGADTQY
TRBV19	TRBD1	TRBJ1-6	ASSISGQGDSPLH
TRBV7-8	NA	TRBJ2-1	ASSSPGSSYNEQF
TRBV10-3	NA	TRBJ1-1	AISDQGYTEAF
TRBV6-1	NA	TRBJ1-3	ASSDNRERNTIY
TRBV5-6	NA	TRBJ2-3	ASSSPRRASGDTQY
TRBV7-8	NA	TRBJ2-7	ASSSRGGATGNEQY
TRBV27	NA	TRBJ1-1	ASSFGQLGTEAF
TRBV6-5	NA	TRBJ1-1	ASSYARVTNTEAF
TRBV14	NA	TRBJ1-1	ASSQDQGTEAF
TRBV28	NA	TRBJ1-5	ASSPWGGGPGQPQH
TRBV18	NA	TRBJ1-4	ASSPQGGANEKLF
TRBV24-1	TRBD2	TRBJ2-1	ATSDPGLAGGRSSYNEQF
TRBV28	NA	TRBJ1-1	ASGDLNTEAF
TRBV29-1	NA	TRBJ2-1	SVYSGDNEQF
TRBV5-6	NA	TRBJ1-1	ASSLPLTGGSEAF
TRBV29-1	TRBD1	TRBJ2-2	SASTPGQGAMSTGELF
TRBV24-1	TRBD1	TRBJ2-2	ATSEPAARKGAHTGELF
TRBV4-2	TRBD2	TRBJ2-3	ASSQEVTSGAHPPDTQY
TRBV19	TRBD2	TRBJ2-1	ASRKLHLAEGGNEQF
TRBV27	TRBD2	TRBJ2-7	ASSFLAGGSYEQY
TRBV29-1	NA	TRBJ2-5	SVYGGRGETQY
TRBV11-2	NA	TRBJ1-3	ASSHTGSGNTIY
TRBV18	TRBD2	TRBJ2-1	ASLGLAGAYNEQF
TRBV11-1	NA	TRBJ1-1	ASSLGADGTEAF
TRBV7-2	NA	TRBJ2-3	ASSSHLASHTDTQY
TRBV7-9	TRBD1	TRBJ1-4	ASSSRQGSNEKLF
TRBV18	TRBD1	TRBJ1-2	ASSRSGQGVIYT
TRBV11-3	TRBD1	TRBJ1-3	ASSFPTGTGNTIY
TRBV10-1	NA	TRBJ2-5	ASSVGHARETQY
TRBV27	NA	TRBJ1-1	ASSKDRYTEAF
TRBV7-7	TRBD2	TRBJ2-5	ASSLSSGEWETQY
TRBV7-8	NA	TRBJ1-5	ASSHAGRNQPQH
TRBV5-1	NA	TRBJ2-1	ASSSELTGKSRNEQF
TRBV5-1	NA	TRBJ2-3	ASSAGRDTDTQY
TRBV5-1	TRBD1	TRBJ2-7	ASSGQGAGDEQY